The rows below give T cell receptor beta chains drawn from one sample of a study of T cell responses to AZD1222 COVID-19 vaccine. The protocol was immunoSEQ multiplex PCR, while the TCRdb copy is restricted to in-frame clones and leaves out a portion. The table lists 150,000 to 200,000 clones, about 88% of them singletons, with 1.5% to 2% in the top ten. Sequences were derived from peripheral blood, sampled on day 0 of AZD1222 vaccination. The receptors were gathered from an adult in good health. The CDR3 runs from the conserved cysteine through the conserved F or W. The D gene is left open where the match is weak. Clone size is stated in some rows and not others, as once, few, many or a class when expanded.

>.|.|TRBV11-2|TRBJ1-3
CASSSGVGGNTIYF
TGTGCCAGCAGCTCAGGGGTTGGTGGAAACACCATATATTTT
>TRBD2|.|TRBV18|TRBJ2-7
CASSPGLAGEYEQYF
TGTGCCAGCTCACCCGGACTAGCGGGGGAATACGAGCAGTACTTC
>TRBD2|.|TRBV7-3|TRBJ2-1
CASSLISMAGEDLNEQFF
TGTGCCAGCAGCTTAATTAGTATGGCGGGAGAAGATTTAAATGAGCAGTTCTTC
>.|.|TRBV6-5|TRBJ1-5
CASSYRFEGGQPQHF
TGTGCCAGCAGTTACCGATTCGAGGGTGGGCAGCCCCAGCATTTT
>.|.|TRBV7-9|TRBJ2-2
CASSLEAGIGELFF
TGTGCCAGCAGCTTAGAGGCAGGGATCGGGGAGCTGTTTTTT
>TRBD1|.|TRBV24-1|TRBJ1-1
CATSDPKTGGTEAFF
TGTGCCACCAGTGATCCCAAGACAGGGGGGACTGAAGCTTTCTTT
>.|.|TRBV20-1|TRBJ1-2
CSASAPAEGRNYGYTF
TGCAGTGCTAGTGCCCCGGCGGAGGGGCGCAACTATGGCTACACCTTC
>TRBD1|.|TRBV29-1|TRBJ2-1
CSVGNGQGALWQFF
TGCAGCGTAGGGAATGGACAGGGAGCCTTATGGCAGTTCTTC
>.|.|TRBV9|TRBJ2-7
CASSEGGAPYEQYF
TGTGCCAGCAGCGAGGGTGGCGCTCCCTACGAGCAGTACTTC
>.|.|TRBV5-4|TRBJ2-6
CASSPGGPGANVLTF
TGTGCCAGCAGCCCCGGTGGGCCTGGGGCCAACGTCCTGACTTTC
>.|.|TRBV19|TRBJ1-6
CASSTENVGGLNSPLHF
TGTGCCAGTAGTACCGAGAATGTAGGGGGGCTAAATTCACCCCTCCACTTT
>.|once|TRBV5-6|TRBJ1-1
CASSLAGGGLNTEAFF
TGTGCCAGCAGCTTGGCGGGTGGAGGACTGAACACTGAAGCTTTCTTT
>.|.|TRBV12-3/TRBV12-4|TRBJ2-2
CASRRQNTGELFF
TGTGCCAGCAGGAGGCAGAACACCGGGGAGCTGTTTTTT
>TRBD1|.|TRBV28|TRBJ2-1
CASSGRQGVRNEQFF
TGTGCCAGCAGTGGGAGACAGGGAGTCAGAAATGAGCAGTTCTTC
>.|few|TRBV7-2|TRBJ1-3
CASSLGVGRSGNTIYF
TGTGCCAGCAGCTTAGGAGTCGGACGCTCTGGAAACACCATATATTTT
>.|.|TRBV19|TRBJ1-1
CASSISSNTEAFF
TGTGCCAGTAGTATTTCCTCGAACACTGAAGCTTTCTTT
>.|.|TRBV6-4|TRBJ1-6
CASSDHGTQVSPLHF
TGTGCCAGCAGTGACCACGGGACGCAAGTCTCACCCCTCCACTTT
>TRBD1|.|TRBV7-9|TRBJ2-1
CASSPNPGTGTNEQFF
TGTGCCAGCAGCCCAAACCCCGGGACAGGGACGAATGAGCAGTTCTTC
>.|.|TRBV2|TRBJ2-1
CASTLPGQRLYNEQFF
TGTGCCAGCACTCTACCGGGACAACGCCTTTACAATGAGCAGTTCTTC
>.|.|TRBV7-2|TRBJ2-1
CASSLESQGYNEQFF
TGTGCCAGCAGCTTAGAGTCCCAGGGGTACAATGAGCAGTTCTTC
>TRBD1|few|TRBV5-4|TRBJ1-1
CASSSWDRRSEAFF
TGTGCCAGCAGCAGTTGGGACAGGCGGAGTGAAGCTTTCTTT
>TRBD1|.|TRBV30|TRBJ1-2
CAWAGGMDYGYTF
TGTGCCTGGGCAGGGGGAATGGACTATGGCTACACCTTC
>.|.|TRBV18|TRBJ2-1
CASSPTFDEQFF
TGTGCCAGCTCCCCCACATTCGATGAGCAGTTCTTC
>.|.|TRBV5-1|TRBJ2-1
CASSPNLYNEQFF
TGCGCCAGCAGCCCAAACTTATACAATGAGCAGTTCTTC
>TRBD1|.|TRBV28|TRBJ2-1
CASSSGQGRNEQFF
TGTGCCAGCAGTTCCGGACAGGGGAGAAATGAGCAGTTCTTC
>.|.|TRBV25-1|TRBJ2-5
CASSDPGAGETQYF
TGTGCCAGCAGTGATCCGGGGGCAGGTGAGACCCAGTACTTC
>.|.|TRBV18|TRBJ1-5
CASSQERTENQPQHF
TGTGCCAGCTCACAAGAAAGGACAGAGAATCAGCCCCAGCATTTT
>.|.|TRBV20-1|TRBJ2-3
CSAPPTDTQYF
TGCAGTGCTCCCCCCACAGATACGCAGTATTTT
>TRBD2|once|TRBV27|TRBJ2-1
CASSQGLAGVSINEQFF
TGTGCCAGCAGTCAGGGACTAGCGGGAGTTTCTATCAATGAGCAGTTCTTC
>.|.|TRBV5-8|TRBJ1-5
CASSLGRAGQPQHF
TGTGCCAGCAGCTTGGGCCGGGCAGGTCAGCCCCAGCATTTT
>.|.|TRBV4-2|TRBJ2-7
CASSYPGLSYEQYF
TGTGCCAGCAGCTATCCGGGACTTTCCTACGAGCAGTACTTC
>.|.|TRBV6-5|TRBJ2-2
CASSFGAGELFF
.
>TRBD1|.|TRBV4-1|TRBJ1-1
CASSQAGGLTGVSYTEAFF
TGCGCCAGCAGCCAAGCAGGGGGGCTTACCGGCGTAAGTTACACTGAAGCTTTCTTT
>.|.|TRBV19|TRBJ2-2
CASSIVGGLSNTGELFF
TGTGCCAGTAGTATAGTGGGGGGGCTTAGCAACACCGGGGAGCTGTTTTTT
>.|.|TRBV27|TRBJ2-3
CASSLRSGSTDTQYF
TGTGCCAGCAGTTTAAGGTCGGGCAGCACAGATACGCAGTATTTT
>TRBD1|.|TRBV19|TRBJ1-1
CASSMFRPQGVTEAFF
TGTGCCAGTAGTATGTTTCGCCCTCAGGGGGTCACTGAAGCTTTCTTT
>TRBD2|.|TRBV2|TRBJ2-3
CASTAGLTDTQYF
TGTGCCAGTACAGCGGGACTCACAGATACGCAGTATTTT
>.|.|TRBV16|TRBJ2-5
CASSQSSVQETQYF
TGTGCCAGCAGCCAATCTTCGGTCCAAGAGACCCAGTACTTC
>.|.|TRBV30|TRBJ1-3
CAWSQNGNTIYF
TGTGCCTGGAGCCAGAACGGAAACACCATATATTTT
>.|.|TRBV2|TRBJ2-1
CASRQYNEQFF
TGTGCCAGCCGACAGTACAATGAGCAGTTCTTC
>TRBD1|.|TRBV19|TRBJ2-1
CASSTGQGAYEQFF
TGTGCCAGTAGTACGGGACAGGGGGCCTATGAGCAGTTCTTC
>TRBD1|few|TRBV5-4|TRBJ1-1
CASSSYKTGWTEAFF
TGTGCCAGCAGCTCTTACAAGACAGGGTGGACTGAAGCTTTCTTT
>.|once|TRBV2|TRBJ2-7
CASSSATEDYEQYF
TGTGCCAGCAGCTCCGCGACGGAGGATTACGAGCAGTACTTC
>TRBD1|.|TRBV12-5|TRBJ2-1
CASGDRGNEQFF
TGTGCTAGTGGAGACAGGGGGAATGAGCAGTTCTTC
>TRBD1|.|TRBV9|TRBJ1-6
CASSAGTGGNSPLHF
TGTGCCAGCAGCGCTGGGACAGGGGGCAATTCACCCCTCCACTTT
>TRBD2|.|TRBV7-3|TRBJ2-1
CASSGGSYNEQFF
TGTGCCAGTAGCGGGGGCTCCTACAATGAGCAGTTCTTC
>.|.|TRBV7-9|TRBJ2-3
CASSAQSGLSDTQYF
TGTGCCAGCAGCGCCCAATCGGGCCTTAGCGATACGCAGTATTTT
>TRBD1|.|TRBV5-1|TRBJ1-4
CASSLWTGGNEKLFF
TGCGCCAGCAGCTTATGGACAGGGGGAAATGAAAAACTGTTTTTT
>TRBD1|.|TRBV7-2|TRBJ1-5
CASSVATGSYSNQPQHF
TGTGCCAGCAGCGTAGCGACAGGGTCATATAGCAATCAGCCCCAGCATTTT
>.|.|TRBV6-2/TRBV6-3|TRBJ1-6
CASSYSPTDYNSPLHF
TGTGCCAGCAGTTACTCCCCGACAGACTATAATTCACCCCTCCACTTT
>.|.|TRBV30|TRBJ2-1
CAWRGRYSYNEQFF
TGTGCCTGGAGAGGCCGATACTCCTACAATGAGCAGTTCTTC
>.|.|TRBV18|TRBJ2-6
CASSPQGGSSGANVLTF
TGTGCCAGCTCACCGCAGGGTGGAAGCTCTGGGGCCAACGTCCTGACTTTC
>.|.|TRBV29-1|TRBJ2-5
CSVAVRGPQETQYF
TGCAGCGTGGCCGTCAGGGGCCCACAAGAGACCCAGTACTTC
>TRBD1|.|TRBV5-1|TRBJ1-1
CASSQSPGTGALNTEAFF
TGCGCCAGCAGCCAATCTCCCGGGACAGGGGCCCTGAACACTGAAGCTTTCTTT
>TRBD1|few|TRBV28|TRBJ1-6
CASSPRPGQSGSYNSPLHF
TGTGCCAGCAGTCCTAGGCCGGGACAGAGCGGCTCCTATAATTCACCCCTCCACTTT
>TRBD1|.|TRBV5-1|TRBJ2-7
CASSETGTGPYEQYF
TGCGCCAGCAGCGAAACCGGGACAGGGCCCTACGAGCAGTACTTC
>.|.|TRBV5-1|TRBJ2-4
CASSLGQPDIQYF
TGCGCCAGCAGCTTGGGACAGCCGGACATTCAGTACTTC
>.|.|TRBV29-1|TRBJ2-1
CSVRGVGPSYNEQFF
TGCAGCGTAAGGGGAGTGGGTCCGTCCTACAATGAGCAGTTCTTC
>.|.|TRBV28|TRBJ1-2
CASSPDEVKGYTF
TGTGCCAGCAGTCCAGACGAGGTTAAGGGCTACACCTTC